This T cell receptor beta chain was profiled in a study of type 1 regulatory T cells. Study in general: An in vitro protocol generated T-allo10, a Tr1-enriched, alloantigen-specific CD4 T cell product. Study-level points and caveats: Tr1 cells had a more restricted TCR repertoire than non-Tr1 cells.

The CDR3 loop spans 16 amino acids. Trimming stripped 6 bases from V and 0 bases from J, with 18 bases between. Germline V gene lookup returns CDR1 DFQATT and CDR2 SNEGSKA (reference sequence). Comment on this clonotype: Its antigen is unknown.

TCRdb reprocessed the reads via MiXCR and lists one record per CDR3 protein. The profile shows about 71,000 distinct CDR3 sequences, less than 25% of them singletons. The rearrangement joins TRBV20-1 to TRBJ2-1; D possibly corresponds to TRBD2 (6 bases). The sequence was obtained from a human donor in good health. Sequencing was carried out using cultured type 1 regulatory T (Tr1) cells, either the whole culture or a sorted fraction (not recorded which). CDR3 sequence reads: CSALKSRGSSYNEQFF. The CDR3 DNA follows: TGCAGTGCCCTAAAGTCCCGGGGGAGCTCCTACAATGAGCAGTTCTTC.